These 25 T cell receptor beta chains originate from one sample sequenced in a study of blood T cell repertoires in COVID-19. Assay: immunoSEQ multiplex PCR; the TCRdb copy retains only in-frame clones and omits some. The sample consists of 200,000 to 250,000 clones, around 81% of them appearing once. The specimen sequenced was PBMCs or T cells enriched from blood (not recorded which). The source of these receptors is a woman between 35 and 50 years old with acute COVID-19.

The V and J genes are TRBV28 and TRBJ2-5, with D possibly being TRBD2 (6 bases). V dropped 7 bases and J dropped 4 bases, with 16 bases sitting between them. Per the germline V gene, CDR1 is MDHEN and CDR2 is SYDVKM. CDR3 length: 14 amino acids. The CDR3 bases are TGTGCCAGCATCGCCCAGAGGGGAGGAGAGACCCAGTACTTC. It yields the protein CASIAQRGGETQYF.

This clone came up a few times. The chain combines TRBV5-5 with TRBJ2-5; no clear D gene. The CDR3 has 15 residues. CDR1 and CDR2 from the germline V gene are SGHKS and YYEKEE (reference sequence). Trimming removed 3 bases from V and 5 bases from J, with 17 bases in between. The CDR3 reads CASSSGVTLGETQYF. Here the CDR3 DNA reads TGTGCCAGCAGCTCCGGAGTTACCCTTGGGGAGACCCAGTACTTC.

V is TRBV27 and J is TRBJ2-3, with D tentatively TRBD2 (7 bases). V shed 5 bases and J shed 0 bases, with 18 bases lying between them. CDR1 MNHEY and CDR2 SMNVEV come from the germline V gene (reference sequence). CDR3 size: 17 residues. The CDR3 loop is CASSTWGGGASTDTQYF. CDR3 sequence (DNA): TGTGCCAGCAGTACTTGGGGGGGCGGGGCTAGCACAGATACGCAGTATTTT.

The CDR3 nucleotides read TGTGCCAGCAGTGAAGCGCTTGCCCAAGGACAGGGTACTGAAAAACTGTTTTTT. Its protein is CASSEALAQGQGTEKLFF. The V and J genes are TRBV6-1 and TRBJ1-4, with 8 bases identical to TRBD1. With V trimmed by 0 bases and J by 7 bases, 13 bases remained unmatched. This CDR3 contains 18 residues. Germline V CDR1 and CDR2: MNHNS, SASEGT.

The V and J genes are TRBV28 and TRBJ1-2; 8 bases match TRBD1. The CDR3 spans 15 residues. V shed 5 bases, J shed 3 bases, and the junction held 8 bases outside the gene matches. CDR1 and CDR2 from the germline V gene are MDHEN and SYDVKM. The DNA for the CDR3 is TGTGCCAGCAGTGTGGGACAGGCAAGTCACTATGGCTACACCTTC. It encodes CASSVGQASHYGYTF.

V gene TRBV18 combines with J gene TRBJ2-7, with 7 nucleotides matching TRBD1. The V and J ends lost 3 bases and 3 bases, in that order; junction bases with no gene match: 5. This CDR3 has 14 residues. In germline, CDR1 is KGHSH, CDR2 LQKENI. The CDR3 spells CASSPGTDDYEQYF. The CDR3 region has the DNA TGTGCCAGCTCACCGGGGACAGACGACTACGAGCAGTACTTC.

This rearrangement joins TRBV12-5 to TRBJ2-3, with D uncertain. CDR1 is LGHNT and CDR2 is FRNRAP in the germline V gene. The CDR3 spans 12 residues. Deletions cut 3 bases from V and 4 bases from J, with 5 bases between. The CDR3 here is CASGFSADTQYF. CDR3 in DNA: TGTGCTAGTGGTTTCTCGGCAGATACGCAGTATTTT.

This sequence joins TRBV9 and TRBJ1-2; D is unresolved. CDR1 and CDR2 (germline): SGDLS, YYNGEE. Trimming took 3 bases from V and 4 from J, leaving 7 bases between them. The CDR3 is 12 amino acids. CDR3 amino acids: CASSARLYGYTF. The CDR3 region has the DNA TGTGCCAGCAGCGCCAGGCTCTATGGCTACACCTTC.

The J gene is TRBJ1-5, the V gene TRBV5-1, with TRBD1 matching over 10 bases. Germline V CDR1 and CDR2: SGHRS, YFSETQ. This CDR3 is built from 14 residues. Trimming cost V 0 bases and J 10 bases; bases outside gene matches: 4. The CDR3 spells CASSLGGQGSPQHF. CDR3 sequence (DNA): TGCGCCAGCAGCTTGGGGGGACAGGGGTCCCCCCAGCATTTT. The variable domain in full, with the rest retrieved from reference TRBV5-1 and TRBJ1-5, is KAGVTQTPRYLIKTRGQQVTLSCSPISGHRSVSWYQQTPGQGLQFLFEYFSETQRNKGNFPGRFSGRQFSNSRSEMNVSTLELGDSALYLCASSLGGQGSPQHFGDGTRLSIL.

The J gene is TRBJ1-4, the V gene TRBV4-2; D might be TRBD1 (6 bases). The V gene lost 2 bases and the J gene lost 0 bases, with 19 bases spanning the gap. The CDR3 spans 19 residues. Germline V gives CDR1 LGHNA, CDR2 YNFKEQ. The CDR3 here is CASSQFSDSELSTNEKLFF. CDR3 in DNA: TGTGCCAGCAGCCAATTTTCGGACAGCGAGCTATCAACTAATGAAAAACTGTTTTTT.

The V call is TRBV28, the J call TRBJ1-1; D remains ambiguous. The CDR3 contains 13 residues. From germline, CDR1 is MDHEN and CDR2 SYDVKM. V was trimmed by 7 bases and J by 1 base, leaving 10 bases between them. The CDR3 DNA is TGTGCCAGCACCCTAGTAACGAACACTGAAGCTTTCTTT. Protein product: CASTLVTNTEAFF. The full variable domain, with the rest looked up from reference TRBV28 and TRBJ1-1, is DVKVTQSSRYLVKRTGEKVFLECVQDMDHENMFWYRQDPGLGLRLIYFSYDVKMKEKGDIPEGYSVSREKKERFSLILESASTNQTSMYLCASTLVTNTEAFFGQGTRLTVV.

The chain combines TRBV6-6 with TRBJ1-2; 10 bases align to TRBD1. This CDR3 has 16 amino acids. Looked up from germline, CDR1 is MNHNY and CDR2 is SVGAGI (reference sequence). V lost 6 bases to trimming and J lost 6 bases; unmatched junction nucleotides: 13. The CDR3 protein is CASRRAGDRGSNGYTF. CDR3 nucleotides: TGTGCCAGCAGAAGGGCGGGGGACAGGGGCTCCAATGGCTACACCTTC.

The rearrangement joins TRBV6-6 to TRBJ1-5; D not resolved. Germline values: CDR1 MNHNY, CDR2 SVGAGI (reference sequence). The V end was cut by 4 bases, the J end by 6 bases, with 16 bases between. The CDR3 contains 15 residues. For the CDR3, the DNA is TGTGCCAGCAGTTTCGGACGGACTAGCGCTCAGCCCCAGCATTTT. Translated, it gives CASSFGRTSAQPQHF.

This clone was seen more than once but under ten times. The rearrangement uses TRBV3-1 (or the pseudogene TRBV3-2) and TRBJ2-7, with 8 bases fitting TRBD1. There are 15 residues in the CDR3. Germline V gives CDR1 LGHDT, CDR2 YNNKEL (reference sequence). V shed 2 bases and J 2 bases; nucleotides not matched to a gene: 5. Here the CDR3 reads CASSQTGQGAYEQYF. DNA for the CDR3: TGTGCCAGCAGCCAAACTGGACAGGGAGCCTACGAGCAGTACTTC.

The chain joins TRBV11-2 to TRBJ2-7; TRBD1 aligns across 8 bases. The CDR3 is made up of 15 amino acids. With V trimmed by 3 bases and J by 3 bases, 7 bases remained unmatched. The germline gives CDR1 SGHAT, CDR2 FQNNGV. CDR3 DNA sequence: TGTGCCAGCAGCTTCGTCAGGGGGCGCAACTACGAGCAGTACTTC. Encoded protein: CASSFVRGRNYEQYF.

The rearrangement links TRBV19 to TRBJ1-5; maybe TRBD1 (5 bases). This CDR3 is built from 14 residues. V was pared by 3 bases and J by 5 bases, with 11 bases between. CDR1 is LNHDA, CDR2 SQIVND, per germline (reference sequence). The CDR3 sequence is CASSMAGRDQPQHF. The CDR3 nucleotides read TGTGCCAGTAGTATGGCAGGGAGGGATCAGCCCCAGCATTTT.

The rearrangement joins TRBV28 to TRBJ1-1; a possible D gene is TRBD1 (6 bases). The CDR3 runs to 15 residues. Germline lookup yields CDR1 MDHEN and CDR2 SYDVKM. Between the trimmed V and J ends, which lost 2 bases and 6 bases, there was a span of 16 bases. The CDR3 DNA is TGTGCCAGCAGTTTAGATCCAGGGGAAACGGCTGAAGCTTTCTTT. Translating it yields CASSLDPGETAEAFF.

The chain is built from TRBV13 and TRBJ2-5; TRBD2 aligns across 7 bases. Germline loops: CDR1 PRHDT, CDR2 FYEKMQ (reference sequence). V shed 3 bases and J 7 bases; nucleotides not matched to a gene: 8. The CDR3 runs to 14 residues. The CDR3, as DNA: TGTGCCAGCAGCTTTTCTAGCGGTCCGGGGACCCAGTACTTC. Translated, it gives CASSFSSGPGTQYF.

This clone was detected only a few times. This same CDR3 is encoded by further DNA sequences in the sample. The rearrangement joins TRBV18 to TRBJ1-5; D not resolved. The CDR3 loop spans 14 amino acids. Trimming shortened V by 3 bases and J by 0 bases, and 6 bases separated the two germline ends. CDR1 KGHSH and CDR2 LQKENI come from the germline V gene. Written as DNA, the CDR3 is TGTGCCAGCTCACCGGACTATAGCAATCAGCCCCAGCATTTT. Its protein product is CASSPDYSNQPQHF.

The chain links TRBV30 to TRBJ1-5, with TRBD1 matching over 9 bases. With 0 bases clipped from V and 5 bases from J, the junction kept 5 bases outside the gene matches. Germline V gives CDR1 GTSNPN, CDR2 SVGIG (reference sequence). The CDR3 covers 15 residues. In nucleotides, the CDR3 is TGTGCCTGGAGTGTAGGCGACAGGGGGTATCAGCCCCAGCATTTT. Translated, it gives CAWSVGDRGYQPQHF.

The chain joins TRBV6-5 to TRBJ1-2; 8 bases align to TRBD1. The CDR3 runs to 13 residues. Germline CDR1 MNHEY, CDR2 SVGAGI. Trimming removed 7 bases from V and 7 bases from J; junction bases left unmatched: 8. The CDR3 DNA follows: TGTGCCAGCATGCGACCAGGGGGCGTTGGCTACACCTTC. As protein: CASMRPGGVGYTF.

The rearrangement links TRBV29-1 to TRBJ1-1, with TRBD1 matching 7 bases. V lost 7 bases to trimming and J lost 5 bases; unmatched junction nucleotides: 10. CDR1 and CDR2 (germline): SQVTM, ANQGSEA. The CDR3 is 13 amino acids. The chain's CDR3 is CSGEPTGKTEAFF. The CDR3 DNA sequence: TGCAGCGGGGAACCGACAGGGAAAACTGAAGCTTTCTTT.

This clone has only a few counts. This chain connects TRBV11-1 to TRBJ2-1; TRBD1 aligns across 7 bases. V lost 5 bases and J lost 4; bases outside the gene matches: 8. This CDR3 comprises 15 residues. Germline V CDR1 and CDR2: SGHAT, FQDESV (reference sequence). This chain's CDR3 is CASSNLDRYYNEQFF. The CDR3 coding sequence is TGTGCCAGCAGCAATTTGGACAGGTATTACAATGAGCAGTTCTTC.

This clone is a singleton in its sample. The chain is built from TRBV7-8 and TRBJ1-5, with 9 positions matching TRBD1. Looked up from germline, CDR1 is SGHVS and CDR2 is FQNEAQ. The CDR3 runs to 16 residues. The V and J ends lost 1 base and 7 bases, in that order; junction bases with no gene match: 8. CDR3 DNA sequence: TGTGCCAGCAGCTTAGTTGGCGGGACAGGGAGCCAGCCCCAGCATTTT. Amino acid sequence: CASSLVGGTGSQPQHF. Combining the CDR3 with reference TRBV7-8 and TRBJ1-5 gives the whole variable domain GAGVSQSPRYKVAKRGQDVALRCDPISGHVSLFWYQQALGQGPEFLTYFQNEAQLDKSGLPSDRFFAERPEGSVSTLKIQRTQQEDSAVYLCASSLVGGTGSQPQHFGDGTRLSIL.

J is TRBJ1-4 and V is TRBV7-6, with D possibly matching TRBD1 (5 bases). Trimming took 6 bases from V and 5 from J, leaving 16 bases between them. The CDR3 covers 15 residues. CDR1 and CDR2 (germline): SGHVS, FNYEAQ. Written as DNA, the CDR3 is TGTGCCAGCAGTGTTGACCGGGGGTACAATGAAAAACTGTTTTTT. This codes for CASSVDRGYNEKLFF.